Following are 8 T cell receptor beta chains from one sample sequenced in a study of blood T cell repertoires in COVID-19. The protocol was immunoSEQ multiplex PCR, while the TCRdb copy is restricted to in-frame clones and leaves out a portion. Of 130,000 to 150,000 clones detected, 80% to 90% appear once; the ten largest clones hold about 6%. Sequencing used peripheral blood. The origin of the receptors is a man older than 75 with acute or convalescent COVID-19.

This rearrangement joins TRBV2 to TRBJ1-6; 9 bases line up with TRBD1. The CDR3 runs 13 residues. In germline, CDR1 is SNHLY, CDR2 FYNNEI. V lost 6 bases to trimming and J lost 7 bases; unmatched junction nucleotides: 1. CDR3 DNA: TGTGCCAGCAGAGACAGGGGGAATTCACCCCTCCACTTT. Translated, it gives CASRDRGNSPLHF. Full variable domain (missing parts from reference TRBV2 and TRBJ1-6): EPEVTQTPSHQVTQMGQEVILRCVPISNHLYFYWYRQILGQKVEFLVSFYNNEISEKSEIFDDQFSVERPDGSNFTLKIRSTKLEDSAMYFCASRDRGNSPLHFGNGTRLTVT.

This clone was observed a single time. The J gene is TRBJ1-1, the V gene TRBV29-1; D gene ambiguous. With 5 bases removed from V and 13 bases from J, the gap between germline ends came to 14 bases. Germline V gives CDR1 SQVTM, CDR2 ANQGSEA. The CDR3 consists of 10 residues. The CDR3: CSVLMGRDFF. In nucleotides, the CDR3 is TGCAGCGTTTTGATGGGGAGGGATTTCTTT.

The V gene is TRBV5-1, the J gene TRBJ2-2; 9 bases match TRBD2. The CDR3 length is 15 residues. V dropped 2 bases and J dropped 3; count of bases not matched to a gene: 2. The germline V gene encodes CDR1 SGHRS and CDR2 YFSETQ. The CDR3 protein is CASSFSGSHTGELFF. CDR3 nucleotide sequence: TGCGCCAGCAGCTTTAGCGGGAGCCACACCGGGGAGCTGTTTTTT.

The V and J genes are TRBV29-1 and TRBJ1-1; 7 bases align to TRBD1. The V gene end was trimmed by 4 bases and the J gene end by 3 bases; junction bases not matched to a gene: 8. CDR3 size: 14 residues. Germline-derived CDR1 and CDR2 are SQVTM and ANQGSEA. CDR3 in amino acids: CSVAKNRGDTEAFF. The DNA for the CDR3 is TGCAGCGTTGCAAAAAACAGGGGTGACACTGAAGCTTTCTTT.

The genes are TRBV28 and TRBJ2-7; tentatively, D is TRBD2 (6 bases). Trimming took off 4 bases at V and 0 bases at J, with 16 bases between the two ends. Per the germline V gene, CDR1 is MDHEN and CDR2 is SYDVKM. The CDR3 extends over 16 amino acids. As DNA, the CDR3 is TGTGCCAGCAGTTCGTGGGGGGATCAGAGCTCCTACGAGCAGTACTTC. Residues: CASSSWGDQSSYEQYF.

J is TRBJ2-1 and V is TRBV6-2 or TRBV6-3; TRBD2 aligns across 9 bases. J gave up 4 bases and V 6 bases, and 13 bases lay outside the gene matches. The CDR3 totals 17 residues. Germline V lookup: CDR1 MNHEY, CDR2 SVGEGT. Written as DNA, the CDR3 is TGTGCCAGCAGCCCCGTCTCGGGACTAGCTTCTTACAATGAGCAGTTCTTC. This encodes CASSPVSGLASYNEQFF.

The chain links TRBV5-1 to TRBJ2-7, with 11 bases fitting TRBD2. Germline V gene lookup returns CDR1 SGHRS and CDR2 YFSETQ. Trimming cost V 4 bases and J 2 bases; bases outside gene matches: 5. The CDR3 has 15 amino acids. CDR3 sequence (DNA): TGCGCCAGCAGCCCACTAGCGGGAGCGGCCTACGAGCAGTACTTC. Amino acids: CASSPLAGAAYEQYF.

The CDR3 loop is CATSFYAGGPSWYEQYF. The CDR3, as DNA: TGTGCCACCAGTTTTTACGCGGGAGGGCCCTCGTGGTACGAGCAGTACTTC. The chain combines TRBV24-1 with TRBJ2-7; 9 nucleotides line up with TRBD2. The CDR3 is 17 amino acids. Germline V gives CDR1 KGHDR, CDR2 SFDVKD. The J segment lost 4 bases and the V segment lost 6 bases, leaving 15 bases of the junction unmatched.